The present T cell receptor beta chain was sequenced within a study of T cell responses to AZD1222 COVID-19 vaccine. Germline CDR1 SGDLS, CDR2 YYNGEE. This CDR3 region has 14 residues. The V gene lost 3 bases and the J gene lost 2 bases, with 8 bases spanning the gap. Study-wide results and limits: White British donors predominated, females outnumbered males, and clonal diversity was possibly underestimated.

On this clone itself: Its antigen is still unknown.

Some clones are missing from TCRdb's copy, which holds only in-frame ones; the method was immunoSEQ multiplex PCR. The sample records around 100,000 clones, about 90% being singletons. Sequences were derived from peripheral blood, sampled on day 0 of AZD1222 vaccination. The chain recombines TRBV9 with TRBJ2-2, with D maybe TRBD2 (5 bases). The clonotype comes from an adult in good health. The CDR3 coding sequence is TGTGCCAGCAGCGCGACTACTAACACCGGGGAGCTGTTTTTT. Protein sequence: CASSATTNTGELFF.